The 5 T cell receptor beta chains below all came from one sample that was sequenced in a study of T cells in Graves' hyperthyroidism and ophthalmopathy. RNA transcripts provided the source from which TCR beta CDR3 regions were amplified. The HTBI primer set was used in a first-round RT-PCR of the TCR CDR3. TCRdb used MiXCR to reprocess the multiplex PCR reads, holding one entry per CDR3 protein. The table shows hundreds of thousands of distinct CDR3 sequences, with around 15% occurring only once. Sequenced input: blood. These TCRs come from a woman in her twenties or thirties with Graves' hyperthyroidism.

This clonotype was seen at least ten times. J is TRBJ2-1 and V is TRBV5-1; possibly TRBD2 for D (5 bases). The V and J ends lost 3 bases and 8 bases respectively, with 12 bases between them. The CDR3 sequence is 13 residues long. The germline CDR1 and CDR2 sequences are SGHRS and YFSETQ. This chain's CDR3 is CASSWAGGDEQFF. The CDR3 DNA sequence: TGCGCCAGCAGCTGGGCCGGAGGCGATGAGCAGTTCTTC.

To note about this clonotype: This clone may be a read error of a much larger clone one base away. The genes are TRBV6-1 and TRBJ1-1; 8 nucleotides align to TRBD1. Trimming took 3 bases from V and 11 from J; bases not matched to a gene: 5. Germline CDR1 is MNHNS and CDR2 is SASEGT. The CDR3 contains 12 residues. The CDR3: CASSEDRDSAFF. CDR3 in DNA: TGTGCCAGCAGTGAGGACAGGGATTCGGCTTTCTTT.

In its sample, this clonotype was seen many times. CDR3 loop: CASSLSRGPLNTEAFF. The CDR3 DNA sequence: TGTGCCAGCAGCTTGAGCAGGGGGCCGTTGAACACTGAAGCTTTCTTT. The chain combines TRBV5-6 with TRBJ1-1; 8 positions agree with TRBD1. The germline CDR1 and CDR2 sequences are SGHDT and YYEEEE. The V segment lost 1 base and the J segment 0 bases; nucleotides outside the gene matches: 5. The CDR3 spans 16 residues.

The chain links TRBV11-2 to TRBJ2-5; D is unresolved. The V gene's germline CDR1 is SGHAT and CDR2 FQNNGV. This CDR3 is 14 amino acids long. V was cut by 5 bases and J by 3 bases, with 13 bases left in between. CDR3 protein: CASSPVWAEETQYF. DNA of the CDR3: TGTGCCAGCAGCCCAGTGTGGGCAGAAGAGACCCAGTACTTC.

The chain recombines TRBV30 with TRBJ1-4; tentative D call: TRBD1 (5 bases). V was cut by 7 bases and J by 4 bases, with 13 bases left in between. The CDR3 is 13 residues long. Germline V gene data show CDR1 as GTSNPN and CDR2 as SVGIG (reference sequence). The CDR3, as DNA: TGTGCCTTTGTATGGGGGTATAATGAAAAACTGTTTTTT. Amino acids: CAFVWGYNEKLFF.